This T cell receptor beta chain was identified during a study of radiation and T cells in renal cell carcinoma. The data were produced by immunoSEQ multiplex PCR, yet TCRdb's version contains in-frame clones alone and is incomplete. The sample shows 130,000 or so clones, approximately 87% of them seen only once. The CDR3 consists of 14 residues. Between the trimmed V and J ends, which lost 1 base and 3 bases, there was a span of 7 bases. Germline-derived CDR1 and CDR2 are PRHDT and FYEKMQ (reference sequence). This clone was seen only a few times. The sample's time point: baseline pretreatment blood. The treatment here: 15 Gy SBRT to primary tumor, nephrectomy 4 weeks later.

The sequenced sample was blood, obtained from a patient whose treatment included radiotherapy and nephrectomy. This TCR was recovered from a woman between 45 and 65 years old with renal cell carcinoma. The chain uses TRBV13 and TRBJ2-1; D gene ambiguous. The CDR3 DNA reads TGTGCCAGCAGCTTAGAGGGCTACTACAATGAGCAGTTCTTC. Amino acid sequence: CASSLEGYYNEQFF.